The clone carrying this TCR beta chain was picked up many times. Its antigen remains unidentified. The CDR3 sequence is 16 residues long. Deletions cut 0 bases from V and 3 bases from J, with 12 bases between. From germline, CDR1 is LGHDT and CDR2 YNNKEL (reference sequence). Building of the TCR beta libraries involved iRepertoire HTBI primers and Arm-PCR of CDR3 regions. Each CDR3 protein is one row after TCRdb ran MiXCR on the multiplex PCR reads. The table records roughly 500,000 distinct CDR3 sequences, roughly a fifth of them present only once. This sample was taken from a study of regulatory T cells in long-lasting Graves disease. Findings and caveats of the study: Persistent Graves' disease cases displayed lower TCR diversity than newly diagnosed ones. Persistent disease was associated with favored TRBV28 usage and with favored use of TRBJ1-2 and TRBJ2-5. Limited samples may have lowered accuracy.

This sample's time point: persistent/refractory GD, antithyroid drugs over 5 years with positive TRAb. RNA extracted from PBMCs served as the sequencing template. The authors drew patients from an endocrinology department in Xi'an, China. Here the sequenced sample was peripheral blood mononuclear cells (PBMCs), taken when the disease was refractory, from a patient treated with antithyroid drugs. This receptor was taken from a female donor with Graves disease. The chain joins TRBV3-1 to TRBJ2-4; tentatively, D is TRBD1 (5 bases). For the CDR3, the DNA is TGTGCCAGCAGCCAAGATAAGGCAGGGCTCAAAAACATTCAGTACTTC. Translated: CASSQDKAGLKNIQYF. The full variable domain, rest sourced from reference TRBV3-1 and TRBJ2-4, is DTAVSQTPKYLVTQMGNDKSIKCEQNLGHDTMYWYKQDSKKFLKIMFSYNNKELIINETVPNRFSPKSPDKAHLNLHINSLELGDSAVYFCASSQDKAGLKNIQYFGAGTRLSVL.